Listed below are T cell receptor beta chains from one sample, sequenced in a study of radiotherapy plus CTLA-4 blockade in lung cancer. Assay: immunoSEQ multiplex PCR; the TCRdb copy retains only in-frame clones and omits some. Here the sample spans about 49,000 clones, 70% to 90% being singletons. The sequences come from peripheral blood, collected from a patient treated with radiotherapy plus ipilimumab. These receptors were taken from a human donor with non-small cell lung cancer whose response to radiotherapy plus ipilimumab could not be evaluated. The CDR3 runs from the conserved cysteine through the conserved F or W. The D gene is left open where the match is weak.

D gene	V gene	J gene	CDR3 DNA	CDR3 protein
TRBD2	TRBV6-4	TRBJ2-3	TGTGCCAGCAGTGACTCGCCGCTAGCGGGGGGTTTGGATACGCAGTATTTT	CASSDSPLAGGLDTQYF
TRBD1	TRBV25-1	TRBJ1-2	TGTGCCAGCACGGGATGGGGACAGGGGAGCTATGGCTACACCTTC	CASTGWGQGSYGYTF
TRBD2	TRBV5-4	TRBJ2-1	TGTGCCAGCACCCTCTCCCAAGGACTAGCGGGGGGGCTTACCTACAATGAGCAGTTCTTC	CASTLSQGLAGGLTYNEQFF
-	TRBV4-3	TRBJ2-3	TGCGCCAGCAGCCAAGATATAGGCAGGGATACGCAGTATTTT	CASSQDIGRDTQYF
TRBD2	TRBV9	TRBJ2-3	TGTGCCAGCAGCCAAGTGGGGACTAGCCCAGATACGCAGTATTTT	CASSQVGTSPDTQYF
TRBD1	TRBV7-2	TRBJ1-1	TGTGCCAGCAGACAGGACAGGGGGCTGAACACTGAAGCTTTCTTT	CASRQDRGLNTEAFF
-	TRBV27	TRBJ2-2	TGTGCCAGCACCCAATATTCGTTGGGGCCAGGCGGGGAGCTGTTTTTT	CASTQYSLGPGGELFF
TRBD1	TRBV5-5	TRBJ2-5	TGTGCCAGCAGCTCCTACACCTTACAGGGGGCAGGGGAGACCCAGTACTTC	CASSSYTLQGAGETQYF
TRBD2	TRBV10-3	TRBJ2-1	TGTGCCATCAGTGACCCTACTAGCGGGGCTTATGATGAGCAGTTCTTC	CAISDPTSGAYDEQFF
-	TRBV9	TRBJ2-1	TGTGCCAGCAGCGTAGGGAGCGTATCCTACAATGAGCAGTTCTTC	CASSVGSVSYNEQFF
TRBD1	TRBV29-1	TRBJ2-5	TGCAGCGGGACAGGAGTAGGGACCCAGTACTTC	CSGTGVGTQYF
-	TRBV19	TRBJ1-1	TGTGCCAGTAGTACACAGGGACGAGCTTTCTTT	CASSTQGRAFF
-	TRBV18	TRBJ2-7	TGTGCCAGCTCACCAGGCCAGGAGGAAACCTACGAGCAGTACTTC	CASSPGQEETYEQYF
TRBD1	TRBV5-4	TRBJ2-7	TGTGCCAGCAGCGCCTACGGGACAGCCTACGAGCAGTACTTC	CASSAYGTAYEQYF
-	TRBV10-3	TRBJ2-3	TGTGCCATCAGGGGACTGGGGAGCACAGATACGCAGTATTTT	CAIRGLGSTDTQYF